This TCR beta chain was profiled in a study of blood T cell repertoires in COVID-19. Study context: The cDNA or gDNA used as material had been derived from T cells, B-cell-depleted T cells, or PBMCs.

V shed 0 bases and J shed 0 bases, with 22 bases lying between them. The germline CDR1 and CDR2 sequences are SGHKS and YYEKEE (reference sequence). The CDR3 runs to 20 residues. The Seattle patients joined while their infection was active and were tracked longitudinally afterward. Original data processing: Reference gene primer amplification gave estimated nucleated cell counts. Sequencing used immunoSEQ multiplex PCR; TCRdb keeps in-frame clones, though not all of them. Clone size and the V and J calls come from that table; the DNA yielded D and trimming. The sample has over 150,000 clones, almost 85% seen once.

The clonotype comes from a woman over 75 with COVID-19, enrolled during active disease. The chain has TRBV5-5 and TRBJ1-5; a possible D gene is TRBD1 (5 bases). The sample comprised peripheral blood. DNA of the CDR3: TGTGCCAGCAGCTTGGGGACAACGCCAACCGTCGCCTTTAGCAATCAGCCCCAGCATTTT. This gives the protein CASSLGTTPTVAFSNQPQHF.